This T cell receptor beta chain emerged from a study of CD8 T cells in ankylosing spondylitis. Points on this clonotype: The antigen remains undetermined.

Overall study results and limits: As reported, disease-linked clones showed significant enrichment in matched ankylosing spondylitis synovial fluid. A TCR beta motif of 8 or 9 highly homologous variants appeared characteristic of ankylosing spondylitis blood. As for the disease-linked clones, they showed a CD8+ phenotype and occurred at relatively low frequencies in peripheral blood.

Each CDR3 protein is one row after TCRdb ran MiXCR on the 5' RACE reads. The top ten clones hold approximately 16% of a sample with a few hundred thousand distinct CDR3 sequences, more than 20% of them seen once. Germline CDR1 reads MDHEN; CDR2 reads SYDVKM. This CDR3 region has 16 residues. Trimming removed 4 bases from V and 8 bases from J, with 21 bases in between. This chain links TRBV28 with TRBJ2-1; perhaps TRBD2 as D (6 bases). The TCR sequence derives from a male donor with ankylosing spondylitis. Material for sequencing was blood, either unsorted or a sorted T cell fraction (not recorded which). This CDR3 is CASSSLISGSLHEQFF. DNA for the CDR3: TGTGCCAGCAGTTCACTAATTAGCGGATCCCTGCATGAGCAGTTCTTC.